This T cell receptor beta chain was obtained from a study of tumor and adjacent non-tumor tissue in lung cancer. As for the study in general: Around 4 million productive TCRbeta reads were obtained per sample on average.

RNA was extracted from bulk tissue without any cell sorting. More than 3 cm separated this lung sample from the edge of the tumor. Chemotherapy-naive patients with new lung cancer underwent thoracic surgery in China, August–late 2014. This clonotype was observed a single time. Its matching antigen is unknown. Since a much larger clone is just one base distant, this may be a read error. Whole-study findings and limits: Tumor repertoires had a smaller top 100 clone share than normal lung.

Three rounds of nested PCR, following a modified ARM-PCR protocol, produced the TCRbeta library. TCRdb passed the multiplex PCR reads through MiXCR, listing each CDR3 protein once. The sample has roughly 75,000 distinct CDR3 sequences; approximately 68% are singletons. Looked up from germline, CDR1 is LGHNA and CDR2 is YNFKEQ. The CDR3 runs 16 residues. The sample comprised distant non-tumor lung tissue. The genes are TRBV4-2 and TRBJ2-2; 12 nucleotides agree with TRBD2. The receptor was derived from a woman aged 45 to 65 with non-small cell lung cancer. This chain's CDR3 is CASSPIGLAGLGELLF. CDR3 DNA: TGTGCCAGCAGCCCAATCGGACTAGCGGGACTCGGGGAGCTGTTATTT.